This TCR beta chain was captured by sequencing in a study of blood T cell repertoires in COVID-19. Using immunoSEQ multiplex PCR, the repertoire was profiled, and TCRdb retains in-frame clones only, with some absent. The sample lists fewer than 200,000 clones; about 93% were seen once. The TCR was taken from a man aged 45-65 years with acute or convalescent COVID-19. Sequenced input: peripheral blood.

In DNA, the CDR3 is TGTGCCAGCAGTACCCCTAGCGGGGGCTCCTACGAGCAGTACGTC. It encodes CASSTPSGGSYEQYV. V gene TRBV28 combines with J gene TRBJ2-7; TRBD2 agrees at 10 bases. There are 15 residues in the CDR3. CDR1 is MDHEN, CDR2 SYDVKM, per germline. V lost 5 bases to trimming and J lost 0 bases; unmatched junction nucleotides: 4.